This T cell receptor beta chain was retrieved from a study of persistence of HIV-infected CD4 T cells. The immunoSEQ assay was version 4, run in survey mode. Each sample used up to 1 ug genomic DNA diluted to around 9.5 ng/uL. TCRdb's table, derived via immunoSEQ multiplex PCR, lists solely in-frame clones and lacks some. Of 40,000 to 55,000 clones in the sample, just under 90% are singletons; the top ten hold over 3%. Cells were stimulated nonspecifically with anti-CD3/anti-CD28 magnetic beads. Responding CD4+ T cells were sorted by upregulation of both CD40 ligand and CD69. Comments on this clone: Its antigen remains unknown.

The CDR3 has 16 residues. The germline gives CDR1 SGHRS, CDR2 YFSETQ. V was cut by 0 bases and J by 2 bases, with 15 bases left in between. The material was CD4+ T cells sorted from PBMCs after approximately 19-hour stimulation, obtained from a patient who received antiretroviral therapy. The chain couples TRBV5-1 to TRBJ2-7; D is possibly TRBD1 or TRBD2 (6 bases each). The TCR originated in an adult woman with HIV who was CMV-seropositive. CDR3 DNA: TGCGCCAGCAGCTTGGGGGGGGCCGTAGGGACCTACGAGCAGTACTTC. Translation gives CASSLGGAVGTYEQYF.